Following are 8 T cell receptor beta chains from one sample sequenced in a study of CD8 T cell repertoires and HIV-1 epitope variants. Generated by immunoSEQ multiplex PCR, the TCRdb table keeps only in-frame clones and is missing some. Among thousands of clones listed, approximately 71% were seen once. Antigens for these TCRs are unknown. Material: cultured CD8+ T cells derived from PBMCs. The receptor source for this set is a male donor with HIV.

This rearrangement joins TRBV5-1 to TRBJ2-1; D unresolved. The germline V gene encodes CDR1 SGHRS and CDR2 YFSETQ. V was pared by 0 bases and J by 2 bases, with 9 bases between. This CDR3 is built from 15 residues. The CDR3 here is CASSLEGETYNEQFF. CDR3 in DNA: TGCGCCAGCAGCTTGGAAGGAGAGACCTACAATGAGCAGTTCTTC. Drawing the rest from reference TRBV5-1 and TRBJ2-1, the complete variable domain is KAGVTQTPRYLIKTRGQQVTLSCSPISGHRSVSWYQQTPGQGLQFLFEYFSETQRNKGNFPGRFSGRQFSNSRSEMNVSTLELGDSALYLCASSLEGETYNEQFFGPGTRLTVL.

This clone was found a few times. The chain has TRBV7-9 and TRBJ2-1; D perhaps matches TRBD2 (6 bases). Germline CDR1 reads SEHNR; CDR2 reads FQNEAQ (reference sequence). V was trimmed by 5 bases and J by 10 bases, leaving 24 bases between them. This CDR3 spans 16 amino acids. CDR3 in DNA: TGTGCCAGCAGCCCCACGGGAGAACTTGGTGGCGAGGAGCAGTTCTTC. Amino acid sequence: CASSPTGELGGEEQFF.

The CDR3 nucleotides are TGTGCCAGCAGCTTGGTATCCAATGAGCAGTTCTTC. Amino acids: CASSLVSNEQFF. The chain joins TRBV5-6 to TRBJ2-1; D gene ambiguous. There are 12 residues in the CDR3. Trimming removed 0 bases at V and 6 bases at J, with 4 bases between. The V gene's germline CDR1 is SGHDT and CDR2 YYEEEE.

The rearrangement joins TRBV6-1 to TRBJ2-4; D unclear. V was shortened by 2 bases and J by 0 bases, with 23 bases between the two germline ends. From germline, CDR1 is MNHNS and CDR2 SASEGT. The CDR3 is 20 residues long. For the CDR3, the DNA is TGTGCCAGCAGTGAATTTTCTTTTTCCCCGGGCAGTCTAGCCAAAAACATTCAGTACTTC. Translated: CASSEFSFSPGSLAKNIQYF.

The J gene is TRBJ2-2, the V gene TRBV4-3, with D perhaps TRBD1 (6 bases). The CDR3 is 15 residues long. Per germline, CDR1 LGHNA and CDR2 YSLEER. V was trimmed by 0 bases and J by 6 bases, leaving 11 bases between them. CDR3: CASSQDATGAGELFF. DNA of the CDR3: TGCGCCAGCAGCCAAGATGCGACAGGCGCCGGGGAGCTGTTTTTT.

CDR3 nucleotides: TGCGCCAGCAGCCTCGCCGAAGCGTTTAACACCGGGGAGCTGTTTTTT. Encoded protein: CASSLAEAFNTGELFF. This chain joins TRBV5-1 and TRBJ2-2; D unclear. CDR3 length: 16 residues. Germline V gene lookup returns CDR1 SGHRS and CDR2 YFSETQ. The V gene lost 4 bases and the J gene lost 2 bases, with 15 bases spanning the gap.

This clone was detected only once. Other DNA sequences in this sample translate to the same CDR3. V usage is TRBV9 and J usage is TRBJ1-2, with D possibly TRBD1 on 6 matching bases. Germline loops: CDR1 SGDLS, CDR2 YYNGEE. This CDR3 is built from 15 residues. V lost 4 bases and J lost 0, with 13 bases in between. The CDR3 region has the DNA TGTGCCAGCAGCACGCGGGACACCCCTAACTATGGCTACACCTTC. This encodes CASSTRDTPNYGYTF.

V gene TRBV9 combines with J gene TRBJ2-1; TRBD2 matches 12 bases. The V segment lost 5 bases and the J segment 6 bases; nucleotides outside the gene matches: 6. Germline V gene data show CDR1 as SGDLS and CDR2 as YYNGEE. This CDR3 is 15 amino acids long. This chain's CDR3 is CASRETSGSANEQFF. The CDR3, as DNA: TGTGCCAGCAGAGAGACTAGCGGGAGTGCCAATGAGCAGTTCTTC.